These 8 T cell receptor beta chains came from one sample sequenced in a study of sequential checkpoint blockade in melanoma (dated by TCRdb to 2018 to 2020). The sample's treatment or condition label, decoded: randomized to nivolumab then ipilimumab (arm A) or the reverse (arm B). The method behind the library was the immunoSEQ multiplex PCR assay. TCRdb limited this immuneACCESS table to in-frame rearrangements with V and J called. A share of clones is missing; checked studies link under half to unresolved V genes, and the rest is unexplained. Across this sample there are about 420 clones, with around 24% seen only once. The leading ten clones occupy roughly 20% of the sample. The material sequenced was tumor tissue (inferred from file names), taken from a patient given nivolumab and ipilimumab in sequence. These receptor sequences come from a human donor with melanoma.

The V gene is TRBV9, the J gene TRBJ2-7; D possibly corresponds to TRBD1 (6 bases). This CDR3 region has 14 residues. Deletions cut 4 bases from V and 6 bases from J, with 17 bases between. Germline CDR1 and CDR2: SGDLS and YYNGEE. Here the CDR3 reads CASSPRPGAGEQYF. The CDR3 coding sequence is TGTGCCAGCAGCCCAAGGCCAGGGGCTGGCGAGCAGTACTTC.

This sequence joins TRBV19 and TRBJ1-1; TRBD1 matches at 7 bases. The CDR3 spans 14 residues. Germline V lookup: CDR1 LNHDA, CDR2 SQIVND (reference sequence). Losses at the gene ends were 3 bases for V and 3 bases for J; bases not matched to a gene: 4. The DNA of the CDR3 is TGTGCCAGTAGTATCGACAGGGATGACACTGAAGCTTTCTTT. This codes for CASSIDRDDTEAFF.

This clone was counted a few times. CDR3 sequence (DNA): TGTGCCAGCAGTGAAGATGCAGGGAGGTCTGCGGAGACCCAGTACTTC. Protein: CASSEDAGRSAETQYF. The chain links TRBV6-1 to TRBJ2-5; perhaps TRBD2 as D (6 bases). Germline V lookup: CDR1 MNHNS, CDR2 SASEGT. The V gene lost 1 base and the J gene lost 5 bases, with 17 bases spanning the gap. The CDR3 runs 16 residues.

By frequency in the sample, this clone is large. J is TRBJ1-5 and V is TRBV7-6; weak D call: TRBD1 (5 bases). The CDR3 loop spans 17 amino acids. The V and J ends lost 3 bases and 1 base respectively, with 16 bases between them. Germline V gene lookup returns CDR1 SGHVS and CDR2 FNYEAQ. The CDR3 region is CASSLRWDGASNQPQHF. The CDR3, as DNA: TGTGCCAGCAGCTTGAGATGGGATGGGGCGAGCAATCAGCCCCAGCATTTT.

This clone occurred a few times. The rearrangement uses TRBV6-8 and TRBJ1-5; unclear D gene. The CDR3 loop spans 13 amino acids. Germline V gene lookup returns CDR1 MNHGY and CDR2 SAAAGT. Trimming cost V 6 bases and J 7 bases, with 13 bases left between them. CDR3 in DNA: TGTGCCAGCAGCCCCACCTACGCGCAGCCCCAGCATTTT. Translated, it gives CASSPTYAQPQHF.

The chain carries TRBV6-1 and TRBJ2-7, with D perhaps being TRBD1 or TRBD2 (5 bases each). V lost 1 base and J 6 bases, leaving 10 bases between the germline ends. This CDR3 region has 13 residues. Germline values: CDR1 MNHNS, CDR2 SASEGT. CDR3 sequence: CASSEERGVEQYF. In DNA form, the CDR3 reads TGTGCCAGCAGTGAAGAAAGGGGAGTCGAGCAGTACTTC.

The chain recombines TRBV5-1 with TRBJ1-1, with 9 bases fitting TRBD1. This CDR3 spans 15 amino acids. Germline V gene data show CDR1 as SGHRS and CDR2 as YFSETQ. With 2 bases clipped from V and 4 bases from J, the junction kept 6 bases outside the gene matches. The DNA for the CDR3 is TGCGCCAGCAGCTTACGGACAGGGGAAGGCACTGAAGCTTTCTTT. The encoded protein is CASSLRTGEGTEAFF. Using reference TRBV5-1 and TRBJ1-1 for the parts outside the CDR3, the full variable domain is KAGVTQTPRYLIKTRGQQVTLSCSPISGHRSVSWYQQTPGQGLQFLFEYFSETQRNKGNFPGRFSGRQFSNSRSEMNVSTLELGDSALYLCASSLRTGEGTEAFFGQGTRLTVV.

This clone has only a few counts. The gene calls are TRBV28 and TRBJ2-7, with D possibly matching TRBD1 (6 bases). The germline CDR1 and CDR2 sequences are MDHEN and SYDVKM. The V end was cut by 6 bases, the J end by 1 base, with 13 bases between. This CDR3 comprises 14 residues. The CDR3 protein is CASSRNRVSYEQYF. CDR3 sequence (DNA): TGTGCCAGCAGCCGAAACAGGGTTTCCTACGAGCAGTACTTC.